Each of the 8 T cell receptor beta chains below was sequenced from the same sample in a study of shared T cell receptors in the human thymus. Assay: immunoSEQ multiplex PCR; the TCRdb copy retains only in-frame clones and omits some. This table has more than 300,000 clones, over 90% appearing once. Sequenced material: thymocytes. The receptors come from a human donor.

This clone was seen once. The chain links TRBV28 to TRBJ2-1, with TRBD2 matching 12 bases. In germline, CDR1 is MDHEN, CDR2 SYDVKM. The CDR3 contains 14 residues. Losses at the gene ends were 6 bases for V and 9 bases for J; bases not matched to a gene: 6. CDR3 residues: CASSRLAGEGEQFF. The CDR3 nucleotides read TGTGCCAGCAGCCGACTAGCGGGAGAGGGTGAGCAGTTCTTC.

The chain uses TRBV30 and TRBJ1-1; D gene ambiguous. This CDR3 has 12 amino acids. The germline gives CDR1 GTSNPN, CDR2 SVGIG (reference sequence). Trimming pared 4 bases from V and 1 base from J, leaving 7 bases between. For the CDR3, the DNA is TGTGCCTGGACCCCCGGGAACACTGAAGCTTTCTTT. Translated: CAWTPGNTEAFF. Full variable domain (remainder filled in from reference TRBV30 and TRBJ1-1): SQTIHQWPATLVQPVGSPLSLECTVEGTSNPNLYWYRQAAGRGLQLLFYSVGIGQISSEVPQNLSASRPQDRQFILSSKKLLLSDSGFYLCAWTPGNTEAFFGQGTRLTVV.

The J gene is TRBJ2-2, the V gene TRBV4-3; D is unclear. Trimming pared 3 bases from V and 4 bases from J, leaving 6 bases between. The CDR3 totals 13 residues. The germline CDR1 and CDR2 sequences are LGHNA and YSLEER. CDR3 bases: TGCGCCAGCAGCCATGTTTGCACCGGGGAGCTGTTTTTT. Translating it yields CASSHVCTGELFF.

The chain combines TRBV19 with TRBJ1-6; maybe TRBD1 (6 bases). In germline, CDR1 is LNHDA, CDR2 SQIVND (reference sequence). V lost 7 bases to trimming and J lost 10 bases, with 17 bases between them. The CDR3 runs 14 residues. In DNA form, the CDR3 reads TGTGCCAGTACACCGGGGGGCATCAGGTCACCCCTCCACTTT. This gives the protein CASTPGGIRSPLHF. Together with reference TRBV19 and TRBJ1-6, the CDR3 gives the full variable domain: DGGITQSPKYLFRKEGQNVTLSCEQNLNHDAMYWYRQDPGQGLRLIYYSQIVNDFQKGDIAEGYSVSREKKESFPLTVTSAQKNPTAFYLCASTPGGIRSPLHFGNGTRLTVT.

This clone appeared once. The V call is TRBV7-2, the J call TRBJ2-2; 9 positions agree with TRBD2. Germline CDR1 reads SGHTA; CDR2 reads FQGNSA. The trim removed 4 bases at V and 6 bases at J, leaving 9 bases unmatched. The CDR3 totals 16 residues. The DNA for the CDR3 is TGTGCCAGCAGCTCCCTTGGCGGGAGGGCCCCCGGGGAGCTGTTTTTT. Its translation: CASSSLGGRAPGELFF. The entire variable domain, with the rest obtained from reference TRBV7-2 and TRBJ2-2, is as follows: GAGVSQSPSNKVTEKGKDVELRCDPISGHTALYWYRQSLGQGLEFLIYFQGNSAPDKSGLPSDRFSAERTGGSVSTLTIQRTQQEDSAVYLCASSSLGGRAPGELFFGEGSRLTVL.

The rearrangement joins TRBV7-9 to TRBJ2-7; TRBD2 agrees at 7 bases. The trim removed 1 base at V and 5 bases at J, leaving 8 bases unmatched. Looked up from germline, CDR1 is SEHNR and CDR2 is FQNEAQ (reference sequence). This CDR3 comprises 15 residues. Here the CDR3 reads CASSLDGQGGDEQYF. CDR3 sequence (DNA): TGTGCCAGCAGCTTAGATGGCCAGGGAGGGGACGAGCAGTACTTC.

This clone appeared once. V and J are TRBV9 and TRBJ2-5; D possibly uses TRBD1 or TRBD2 (6 bases each). Trimming shortened V by 4 bases and J by 5 bases, and 21 bases separated the two germline ends. This CDR3 has 16 residues. CDR1 and CDR2 from the germline V gene are SGDLS and YYNGEE. Here the CDR3 DNA reads TGTGCCAGCAGCTCGCAGCCCCGGGGGCAAGGGGAGACCCAGTACTTC. As protein: CASSSQPRGQGETQYF.

This chain links TRBV13 with TRBJ2-1; a weak D match, TRBD2 (6 bases). The CDR3 loop spans 22 amino acids. Germline lookup yields CDR1 PRHDT and CDR2 FYEKMQ (reference sequence). Trimming removed 0 bases from V and 7 bases from J, with 34 bases in between. CDR3 nucleotide sequence: TGTGCCAGCAGCTTAGGGGGGGGACCGAGCGCCTCACGGAGCCCCTACAGGAATGAGCAGTTCTTC. It specifies CASSLGGGPSASRSPYRNEQFF.